The rows below give T cell receptor beta chains drawn from one sample of a study of blood T cell repertoires in COVID-19. Some clones are missing from TCRdb's copy, which holds only in-frame ones; the method was immunoSEQ multiplex PCR. The table lists over 75,000 clones, less than 95% of them singletons, with less than 2.5% in the top ten. The sequencing sample was made of peripheral blood. The receptor set was obtained from a human donor with active COVID-19. The donor label of this sample is uncertain. CDR3s include the opening cysteine and the closing phenylalanine or tryptophan. Fields, in order: D gene, J gene, V gene, clone size, CDR3 DNA, CDR3 protein. A D gene is named only where the DNA matches it firmly. A row's size may be missing; if present it is once, few, many or a size class.

>TRBD2|TRBJ2-1|TRBV9|once
TGTGCCAGCAGCGCGCTAGCGGGGTTCAACAATGAGCAGTTCTTC
CASSALAGFNNEQFF
>TRBD1|TRBJ2-7|TRBV24-1|NA
TGTGCCACCTTAACGGCAGGGGGTTTCACCTACGAGCAGTACTTC
CATLTAGGFTYEQYF
>NA|TRBJ2-7|TRBV9|NA
TGTGCCAGCAGCCCCCGGACAGTAGTCTACGAGCAGTACTTC
CASSPRTVVYEQYF
>TRBD1|TRBJ2-2|TRBV19|NA
TGTGCCAGTAGTAACGCCGGGACAGGGCCCGGGGAGCTGTTTTTT
CASSNAGTGPGELFF
>TRBD1|TRBJ1-1|TRBV18|NA
TGTGCCAGCTCACCGGACAGGCGTATGAACACTGAAGCTTTCTTT
CASSPDRRMNTEAFF
>TRBD1|TRBJ2-5|TRBV5-1|NA
TGCGCCAGCAGCTCGCGGACAGGGGGAGAGACCCAGTACTTC
CASSSRTGGETQYF
>NA|TRBJ1-2|TRBV5-4|NA
TGTGCCAGCAGCTGGCCGGACAGAAACTATGGCTACACCTTC
CASSWPDRNYGYTF
>TRBD2|TRBJ2-3|TRBV5-1|NA
TGCGCCAGCAGCTCCAGCGGGGTGGATACGCAGTATTTT
CASSSSGVDTQYF
>NA|TRBJ2-3|TRBV19|NA
TGTGCCACTAAACCCTTTTATCTTTCCGAAGATACGCAGTATTTT
CATKPFYLSEDTQYF
>NA|TRBJ2-1|TRBV5-6|NA
TGTGCCAGCAGCTTGGAAACAGCCCCCCTCAATGAGCAGTTCTTC
CASSLETAPLNEQFF
>NA|TRBJ2-7|TRBV27|NA
TGTGCCAGCAGTTTTCCCGGGGGCGAGCAGTACTTC
CASSFPGGEQYF
>NA|TRBJ1-2|TRBV12-3/TRBV12-4|NA
TGTGCCAGCAGTTTATACGGGGATGGCTACACCTTC
CASSLYGDGYTF
>TRBD1|TRBJ1-1|TRBV10-3|NA
TGTGCCATCAGTGAGAGGGCCGTTCTTAAGGGGACAGGGGGATCTGAAGCTTTCTTT
CAISERAVLKGTGGSEAFF
>NA|TRBJ2-5|TRBV6-5|NA
TGTGCCAGCAGTTACTCGGCGGCGGGGCTGGAGACCCAGTACTTC
CASSYSAAGLETQYF
>TRBD1|TRBJ1-2|TRBV6-5|NA
TGTGCCAGCACCCCCGGGACAGGGAAAGGGTATGGCTACACCTTC
CASTPGTGKGYGYTF
>TRBD1|TRBJ1-1|TRBV6-6|NA
TGTGCCAGCAGTAACCGGAAGGGACAGGGAATGGGGGAAGCTTTCTTT
CASSNRKGQGMGEAFF
>NA|TRBJ2-7|TRBV19|NA
TGTGCCAGTAGAACGGGTCGGGGCTCCTACGAGCAGTACTTC
CASRTGRGSYEQYF
>NA|TRBJ1-2|TRBV5-4|NA
TGTGCCAGCAGGGGCGTAAGGGGCGGATTTGGCTACACCTTC
CASRGVRGGFGYTF
>TRBD2|TRBJ2-1|TRBV5-1|NA
TGCGCCAGCAGCTTGGCCCCTAGCGGGGGGGCCGATTATTATGAGCAGTTCTTC
CASSLAPSGGADYYEQFF
>TRBD2|TRBJ2-3|TRBV4-2|NA
TGTGCCAGCAGCCAACTGACTAGCGGGGGGGCTGAGGCGCAGTATTTT
CASSQLTSGGAEAQYF
>TRBD1|TRBJ1-2|TRBV7-2|once
TGTGCCAGCAGCTTAGATCCAGGGGGTGGCTACACCTTC
CASSLDPGGGYTF
>NA|TRBJ2-1|TRBV12-3/TRBV12-4|NA
TGTGCCAGCAGTTTAGAATTCGCCGAACTGTTCTTC
CASSLEFAELFF
>NA|TRBJ2-2|TRBV6-5|NA
TGTGCCAGCAGGACACCAAACACCGGGGAGCTGTTTTTT
CASRTPNTGELFF
>TRBD2|TRBJ2-7|TRBV7-8|few
TGTGCCAGCAGCCCTAAAGGACTAGCGGGGGGGTACGAGCAGTACTTC
CASSPKGLAGGYEQYF
>TRBD1|TRBJ1-1|TRBV6-1|NA
TGTGCCAGCAGTGAACGGGACAGGAACACTGAAGCTTTCTTT
CASSERDRNTEAFF
>TRBD1|TRBJ1-1|TRBV10-3|NA
TGTGCGACAGGGAAGGGGCGCTTCGACACTGAAGCTTTCTTT
CATGKGRFDTEAFF
>NA|TRBJ2-7|TRBV7-8|NA
TGTGCCAGCAGCTCCCCCGCCAGCTCCTACGAGCAGTACTTC
CASSSPASSYEQYF
>NA|TRBJ1-1|TRBV14|NA
TGTGCCAGCAGCCACACGAGGTTTTACCAAGAAGCTTTCTTT
CASSHTRFYQEAFF
>TRBD1|TRBJ1-2|TRBV2|NA
TGTGCCAGCAGTGAGACAGGGGCTAACTATGGCTACACCTTC
CASSETGANYGYTF
>NA|TRBJ2-7|TRBV6-5|NA
TGTGCCAGCAGCAAGGACACCGCAAGCTCCTACGAGCAGTACTTC
CASSKDTASSYEQYF
>TRBD1|TRBJ1-1|TRBV5-1|NA
TGCGCCAGCAGCTGGGGACAGGGGGACCTCCTTGAAGCTTTCTTT
CASSWGQGDLLEAFF
>TRBD1|TRBJ2-7|TRBV28|NA
TGTGCCAGCAGTGAAAACAGGGGCACCTACGAGCAGTACTTC
CASSENRGTYEQYF
>TRBD2|TRBJ2-7|TRBV11-2|once
TGTGCCAGCAGCCCCATAAGGAGGACTAGCGGGGGATCCTACGAGCAGTACTTC
CASSPIRRTSGGSYEQYF
>NA|TRBJ2-1|TRBV12-3/TRBV12-4|NA
TGTGCCAGCAGTTACCCCGCGGGCCATGAGCAGTTCTTC
CASSYPAGHEQFF
>TRBD1|TRBJ1-1|TRBV3-1/TRBV3-2|NA
TGTGCCAGCATCGGGGCAGGGGGATTGGCTTTCTTT
CASIGAGGLAFF
>NA|TRBJ2-1|TRBV29-1|NA
TGCAGCGTGATCAGGACAGACAATGAGCAGTTCTTC
CSVIRTDNEQFF
>NA|TRBJ2-5|TRBV12-5|NA
TGTGCTAGTGGAATTGGGTCCGAGACCAGGGTCCACTTC
CASGIGSETRVHF
>TRBD1|TRBJ2-7|TRBV7-9|NA
TGTGCCAGCAGCGACACAGACAGGGGGACGGGTTACGAGCAGTACTTC
CASSDTDRGTGYEQYF